These 30 T cell receptor beta chains originate from one sample sequenced in a study of cytomegalovirus exposure and HLA in healthy donors. Use of 60 Vbeta and 13 Jbeta primers characterized the PCR. Sequencing was performed with immunoSEQ multiplex PCR; in TCRdb, only in-frame clones are kept and a portion is missing. The sample shows about 120,000 clones, roughly 76% of them seen only once. Material for sequencing was PBMCs. The receptors originated from a woman between 45 and 60 years old in good health and CMV-seronegative.

The V and J genes are TRBV18 and TRBJ1-2; 10 bases fit TRBD1. In germline, CDR1 is KGHSH, CDR2 LQKENI. CDR3 length: 14 residues. The trim removed 2 bases at V and 8 bases at J, leaving 5 bases unmatched. The CDR3 region is CASSPRQGAGGYTF. The CDR3 coding sequence is TGTGCCAGCTCACCAAGACAGGGGGCCGGAGGCTACACCTTC.

The rearrangement uses TRBV9 and TRBJ2-5; 9 bases line up with TRBD2. The trim removed 4 bases at V and 6 bases at J, leaving 16 bases unmatched. Germline CDR1 and CDR2: SGDLS and YYNGEE. The CDR3 has 17 residues. The CDR3 spells CASSTIGNSGGTQTQYF. The CDR3 coding sequence is TGTGCCAGCAGCACGATAGGGAATAGCGGGGGAACCCAGACCCAGTACTTC.

The chain uses TRBV5-5 and TRBJ2-2, with D unresolved. V lost 1 base to trimming and J lost 5 bases, with 9 bases between them. This CDR3 comprises 14 residues. Per germline, CDR1 SGHKS and CDR2 YYEKEE (reference sequence). CDR3 protein: CASSLWQATGELFF. The CDR3 DNA is TGTGCCAGCAGCTTGTGGCAGGCAACCGGGGAGCTGTTTTTT. The full variable domain, completed using reference TRBV5-5 and TRBJ2-2, is DAGVTQSPTHLIKTRGQQVTLRCSPISGHKSVSWYQQVLGQGPQFIFQYYEKEERGRGNFPDRFSARQFPNYSSELNVNALLLGDSALYLCASSLWQATGELFFGEGSRLTVL.

J is TRBJ1-2 and V is TRBV19; unclear D gene. The V gene lost 5 bases and the J gene lost 4 bases, with 17 bases spanning the gap. Germline V CDR1 and CDR2: LNHDA, SQIVND (reference sequence). This CDR3 spans 15 amino acids. The DNA for the CDR3 is TGTGCCAGTAGTCCTCACACCACCTTAACCTATGGCTACACCTTC. Amino acids: CASSPHTTLTYGYTF.

This chain uses TRBV28 with TRBJ1-5, with TRBD1 identical over 9 bases. Germline lookup yields CDR1 MDHEN and CDR2 SYDVKM. The J segment lost 5 bases and the V segment lost 5 bases, leaving 4 bases of the junction unmatched. The CDR3 spans 14 residues. The chain's CDR3 is CASSHGTGYQPQHF. CDR3 nucleotides: TGTGCCAGCAGTCATGGGACAGGGTATCAGCCCCAGCATTTT.

This clone was counted only a few times. V is TRBV5-8 and J is TRBJ2-2, with 14 bases matching TRBD2. Germline V lookup: CDR1 SGHTS, CDR2 YDEGEE. With 2 bases clipped from V and 3 bases from J, the junction kept 9 bases outside the gene matches. The CDR3 runs to 19 residues. As DNA, the CDR3 is TGTGCCAGCAGCTTACCGGGACTAGCGGGAGTACGGGACACCGGGGAGCTGTTTTTT. This translates into CASSLPGLAGVRDTGELFF.

This sequence joins TRBV27 and TRBJ2-1, with D unclear. The CDR3 is 13 residues long. CDR1 is MNHEY, CDR2 SMNVEV, per germline (reference sequence). The ends were cut back, 5 bases at V and 5 bases at J, with 10 bases in the middle. CDR3 residues: CASSLNRNNEQFF. CDR3 DNA sequence: TGTGCCAGCAGTCTAAACCGCAACAATGAGCAGTTCTTC.

The chain recombines TRBV19 with TRBJ1-1; the D gene is possibly TRBD1 (5 bases). The germline V gene has CDR1 LNHDA and CDR2 SQIVND (reference sequence). This CDR3 comprises 15 residues. Trimming stripped 8 bases from V and 2 bases from J, with 18 bases between. This chain's CDR3 is CASLLGGAENTEAFF. CDR3 in DNA: TGTGCCAGTCTCCTGGGGGGAGCCGAAAACACTGAAGCTTTCTTT.

V is TRBV5-1 and J is TRBJ2-3, with D unclear. The V end lost 4 bases, the J end lost 3 bases, and 15 bases lay between the germline ends. The germline gives CDR1 SGHRS, CDR2 YFSETQ. The CDR3 covers 15 residues. CDR3 protein: CASSDPPERTDTQYF. The CDR3 coding sequence is TGCGCCAGCAGCGACCCGCCCGAGAGGACAGATACGCAGTATTTT.

The chain couples TRBV29-1 to TRBJ1-2; TRBD1 matches at 12 bases. The V and J ends lost 7 bases and 7 bases, in that order; junction bases with no gene match: 7. CDR3 length equals 13 residues. Germline CDR1 reads SQVTM; CDR2 reads ANQGSEA. The CDR3 protein is CSAGDRGLGGYTF. In DNA form, the CDR3 reads TGCAGCGCAGGGGACAGGGGGCTTGGTGGCTACACCTTC.

This clone was picked up a small number of times. This chain joins TRBV30 and TRBJ2-2, with TRBD2 identical over 8 bases. V lost 8 bases to trimming and J lost 8 bases; unmatched junction nucleotides: 10. The CDR3 contains 13 residues. Germline V gene data show CDR1 as GTSNPN and CDR2 as SVGIG (reference sequence). CDR3 bases: TGTGCCCTACAGGGCGGGAGGAGTGGGGAGCTGTTTTTT. Its protein product is CALQGGRSGELFF. The whole variable domain, filled in from reference TRBV30 and TRBJ2-2, reads SQTIHQWPATLVQPVGSPLSLECTVEGTSNPNLYWYRQAAGRGLQLLFYSVGIGQISSEVPQNLSASRPQDRQFILSSKKLLLSDSGFYLCALQGGRSGELFFGEGSRLTVL.

This clone has a handful of counts. This rearrangement joins TRBV30 to TRBJ2-3; 7 bases line up with TRBD2. This CDR3 contains 15 residues. CDR1 and CDR2 from the germline V gene are GTSNPN and SVGIG (reference sequence). V shed 1 base, J shed 0 bases, and the junction held 4 bases outside the gene matches. CDR3 protein: CAWSGGGSSTDTQYF. The CDR3 DNA reads TGTGCCTGGAGTGGGGGCGGGAGCAGCACAGATACGCAGTATTTT.

The chain is built from TRBV28 and TRBJ2-7; D gene ambiguous. Germline CDR1 is MDHEN and CDR2 is SYDVKM. The CDR3 extends over 14 amino acids. V shed 5 bases and J shed 4 bases, with 15 bases lying between them. As DNA, the CDR3 is TGTGCCAGCAGTCTTCAACTCATTTCTTACGAGCAGTACTTC. Translation gives CASSLQLISYEQYF.

The J gene is TRBJ1-5, the V gene TRBV7-8; D gene ambiguous. The V gene lost 2 bases and the J gene lost 6 bases, with 20 bases spanning the gap. The CDR3 consists of 17 residues. Germline loops: CDR1 SGHVS, CDR2 FQNEAQ. CDR3 region: CASSLWETTVRVQPQHF. In nucleotides, the CDR3 is TGTGCCAGCAGCTTATGGGAGACAACCGTTAGGGTTCAGCCCCAGCATTTT.

The chain couples TRBV2 to TRBJ1-4; D may be TRBD1 (6 bases). The CDR3 covers 15 residues. Per germline, CDR1 SNHLY and CDR2 FYNNEI. V gave up 6 bases and J gave up 3 bases, with 14 bases separating them. The CDR3 here is CASRLQGIANEKLFF. CDR3 coding DNA: TGTGCCAGCAGGTTACAGGGAATTGCTAATGAAAAACTGTTTTTT.

This clone was observed once. The chain joins TRBV2 to TRBJ1-1; D uncertain. From germline, CDR1 is SNHLY and CDR2 FYNNEI. CDR3 size: 13 residues. Trimming took 6 bases from V and 3 from J, leaving 11 bases between them. The chain's CDR3 is CASRTPVDTEAFF. Written as DNA, the CDR3 is TGTGCCAGCAGGACACCTGTGGACACTGAAGCTTTCTTT. The full variable domain, its missing parts supplied by reference TRBV2 and TRBJ1-1, is EPEVTQTPSHQVTQMGQEVILRCVPISNHLYFYWYRQILGQKVEFLVSFYNNEISEKSEIFDDQFSVERPDGSNFTLKIRSTKLEDSAMYFCASRTPVDTEAFFGQGTRLTVV.

The V and J genes are TRBV19 and TRBJ2-2, with D perhaps matching TRBD1 (6 bases). The V end lost 11 bases, the J end lost 4 bases, and 17 bases lay between the germline ends. The CDR3 covers 14 residues. Germline V gene sequence: CDR1 LNHDA, CDR2 SQIVND (reference sequence). CDR3 region: CAVERGFGTGELFF. CDR3 nucleotides: TGTGCCGTCGAGAGGGGGTTCGGCACCGGGGAGCTGTTTTTT.

This clone is a singleton in its sample. Germline and junction disagree at one end, which may indicate a read error. V gene TRBV7-9 combines with J gene TRBJ1-4; TRBD1 matches 7 bases. The CDR3 has 13 amino acids. The germline V gene has CDR1 SEHNR and CDR2 FQNEAQ (reference sequence). CDR3 sequence reads: CSSSPGQVEKLFF. CDR3 nucleotides: TGTTCCAGCAGTCCAGGACAGGTTGAAAAACTGTTTTTT. The full variable domain, its missing parts supplied by reference TRBV7-9 and TRBJ1-4, is DTGVSQNPRHKITKRGQNVTFRCDPISEHNRLYWYRQTLGQGPEFLTYFQNEAQLEKSRLLSDRFSAERPKGSFSTLEIQRTEQGDSAMYLCSSSPGQVEKLFFGSGTQLSVL.

This clone has more than one count but fewer than ten. The chain is built from TRBV28 and TRBJ2-2; 7 positions agree with TRBD2. This CDR3 comprises 14 residues. Germline lookup yields CDR1 MDHEN and CDR2 SYDVKM. V lost 7 bases to trimming and J lost 7 bases; unmatched junction nucleotides: 9. CDR3 coding DNA: TGTGCCAGCAAGGGACTAATGGAAGGCGGGGAGCTGTTTTTT. It translates to CASKGLMEGGELFF. The full variable domain, in which reference TRBV28 and TRBJ2-2 provide the parts outside the CDR3, is DVKVTQSSRYLVKRTGEKVFLECVQDMDHENMFWYRQDPGLGLRLIYFSYDVKMKEKGDIPEGYSVSREKKERFSLILESASTNQTSMYLCASKGLMEGGELFFGEGSRLTVL.

This chain links TRBV13 with TRBJ2-7, with TRBD2 matching 7 bases. Trimming removed 7 bases from V and 6 bases from J; junction bases left unmatched: 15. Germline V gene data show CDR1 as PRHDT and CDR2 as FYEKMQ (reference sequence). This CDR3 has 15 amino acids. As DNA, the CDR3 is TGTGCCAGCACCCCCGTGGGAGGGCCACGGGCCGAGCAGTACTTC. Translating gives CASTPVGGPRAEQYF.

This clone was seen only once. The chain joins TRBV27 to TRBJ1-4; no clear D. Germline-derived CDR1 and CDR2 are MNHEY and SMNVEV (reference sequence). Trimming shortened V by 5 bases and J by 0 bases, and 10 bases separated the two germline ends. This CDR3 has 15 residues. The CDR3 DNA reads TGTGCCAGCAGTCTGGGAGGTACAACTAATGAAAAACTGTTTTTT. Residues: CASSLGGTTNEKLFF.

The chain combines TRBV18 with TRBJ2-1; D not resolved. The CDR3 contains 14 residues. Germline V lookup: CDR1 KGHSH, CDR2 LQKENI. Deletions cut 1 base from V and 0 bases from J, with 4 bases between. This chain's CDR3 is CASSPLSSYNEQFF. In nucleotides, the CDR3 is TGTGCCAGCTCACCACTGAGCTCCTACAATGAGCAGTTCTTC.

This clone showed up just a few times. The V and J genes are TRBV6-4 and TRBJ2-1, with 13 bases lining up with TRBD2. Trimming took 4 bases from V and 8 from J; bases not matched to a gene: 8. This CDR3 is 16 amino acids long. Germline V gene sequence: CDR1 MRHNA, CDR2 SNTAGT. The CDR3 coding sequence is TGTGCCAGCAGTGGAACGGGACTAGCGGGATCCGATGAGCAGTTCTTC. It codes for CASSGTGLAGSDEQFF.

Turning to this clone: The junction does not match germline at one end; this may be a read error. The chain joins TRBV7-9 to TRBJ2-1, with 10 bases matching TRBD2. The CDR3 totals 15 residues. Germline values: CDR1 SEHNR, CDR2 FQNEAQ (reference sequence). The CDR3 bases are TGTTCCAGCTTCATTAGCGGGAGGTTAATCGATGAGCAGTTCTTC. This translates into CSSFISGRLIDEQFF.

The chain links TRBV28 to TRBJ2-3; D is perhaps TRBD1 (5 bases). Germline CDR1 is MDHEN and CDR2 is SYDVKM. V was pared by 1 base and J by 3 bases, with 14 bases between. The CDR3 sequence is 16 residues long. CDR3 in amino acids: CASSLSAGLGTDTQYF. DNA of the CDR3: TGTGCCAGCAGTTTATCGGCAGGGTTGGGAACAGATACGCAGTATTTT. The variable domain in full, with the rest retrieved from reference TRBV28 and TRBJ2-3, is DVKVTQSSRYLVKRTGEKVFLECVQDMDHENMFWYRQDPGLGLRLIYFSYDVKMKEKGDIPEGYSVSREKKERFSLILESASTNQTSMYLCASSLSAGLGTDTQYFGPGTRLTVL.

This rearrangement joins TRBV27 to TRBJ1-1; a weak D match, TRBD1 (5 bases). The CDR3 runs 14 residues. Germline V gene lookup returns CDR1 MNHEY and CDR2 SMNVEV (reference sequence). V was trimmed by 2 bases and J by 5 bases, leaving 12 bases between them. The CDR3 nucleotides are TGTGCCAGCAGTTTAGTAGGGGCGATGACTGAAGCTTTCTTT. Translated: CASSLVGAMTEAFF.

About this clone itself: The same CDR3 also results from other DNA sequences found in this sample. The chain recombines TRBV28 with TRBJ2-7; TRBD2 agrees at 10 bases. The length of the CDR3 is 16 residues. The germline gives CDR1 MDHEN, CDR2 SYDVKM. V lost 9 bases to trimming and J lost 5 bases; unmatched junction nucleotides: 16. Here the CDR3 reads CASQTGNLLAGDEQYF. In DNA, the CDR3 is TGTGCCAGTCAAACCGGGAACCTTCTAGCGGGAGACGAGCAGTACTTC.

The chain carries TRBV5-5 and TRBJ2-5; the D gene is possibly TRBD2 (7 bases). V was pared by 4 bases and J by 4 bases, with 11 bases between. There are 13 residues in the CDR3. CDR1 and CDR2 from the germline V gene are SGHKS and YYEKEE (reference sequence). The CDR3 DNA follows: TGTGCCAGCAGCAGGGGGGGGCGAGAGACCCAGTACTTC. As protein: CASSRGGRETQYF.

The J gene is TRBJ2-2, the V gene TRBV28; D is perhaps TRBD2 (5 bases). The CDR3 contains 17 residues. The ends were cut back, 3 bases at V and 1 base at J, with 15 bases in the middle. The germline gives CDR1 MDHEN, CDR2 SYDVKM. CDR3 in DNA: TGTGCCAGCAGTTTCCTAGCAGATCTTTTGAACACCGGGGAGCTGTTTTTT. Its protein product is CASSFLADLLNTGELFF.

Only a few counts were recorded for this clone. The rearrangement joins TRBV20-1 to TRBJ2-7; 7 positions match TRBD1. The germline V gene has CDR1 DFQATT and CDR2 SNEGSKA (reference sequence). This CDR3 spans 11 amino acids. In nucleotides, the CDR3 is TGCAGCTCAGGGACAGCTTACGAGCAGTACTTC. Its translation is CSSGTAYEQYF.